The TCR beta chain described here comes from a study of shared clonotypes between healthy human individuals. Across the whole study: Each donor had three CD4 naive, three CD4 memory, two CD8 naive and one CD8 memory plate.

The CDR3 is made up of 14 amino acids. Germline CDR1 and CDR2: SEHNR and FQNEAQ (reference sequence). In the original processing: Junction-only sequences without quality scores were provided by ImmunoSEQ, so filtering was different. Assay used: immunoSEQ multiplex PCR; TCRdb lists only in-frame clones, some missing. The DNA gave D and trimming, while V, J and clone size come from that table. The table includes about 2 million clones, 85% to 95% detected once. Terminally differentiated effector memory CD45RA+ cells were excluded by CCR7 positive selection of CD45RO-negative cells. This clonotype was sampled from a man between 18 and 35 years old in good health. Specimen: naive CD8+ T cells sorted from blood. The chain has TRBV7-9 and TRBJ2-5; 8 bases fit TRBD2. The J call may be incorrect, as the DNA end agrees better with TRBJ2-7. The CDR3 loop reads CASSRTAGEYEQYF. The CDR3 region has the DNA TGTGCCAGCAGCCGAACAGCGGGGGAGTACGAGCAGTACTTC.